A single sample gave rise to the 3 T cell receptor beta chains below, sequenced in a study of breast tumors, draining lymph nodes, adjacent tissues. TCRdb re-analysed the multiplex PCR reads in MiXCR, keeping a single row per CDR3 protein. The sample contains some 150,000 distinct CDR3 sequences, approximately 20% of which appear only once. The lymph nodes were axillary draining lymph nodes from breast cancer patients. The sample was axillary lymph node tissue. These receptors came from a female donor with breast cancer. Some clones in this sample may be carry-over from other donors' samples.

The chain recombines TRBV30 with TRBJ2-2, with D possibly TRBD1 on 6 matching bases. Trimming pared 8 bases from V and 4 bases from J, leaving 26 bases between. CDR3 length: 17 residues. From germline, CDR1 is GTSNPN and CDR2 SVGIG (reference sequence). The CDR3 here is CARWGQGGSFSTGELFF. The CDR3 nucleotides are TGTGCCCGGTGGGGGCAAGGGGGTTCTTTCTCCACCGGGGAGCTGTTTTTT.

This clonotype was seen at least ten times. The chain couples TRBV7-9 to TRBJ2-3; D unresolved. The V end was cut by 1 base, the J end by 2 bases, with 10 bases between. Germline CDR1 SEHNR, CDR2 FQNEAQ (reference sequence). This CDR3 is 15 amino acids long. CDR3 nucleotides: TGTGCCAGCAGCTTAGTGGTGGGCCCCACAGATACGCAGTATTTT. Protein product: CASSLVVGPTDTQYF.

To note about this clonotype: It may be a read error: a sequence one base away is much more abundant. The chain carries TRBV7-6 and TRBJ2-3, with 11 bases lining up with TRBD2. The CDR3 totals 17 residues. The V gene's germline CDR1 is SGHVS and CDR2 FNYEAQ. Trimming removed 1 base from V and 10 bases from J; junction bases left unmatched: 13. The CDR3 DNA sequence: TGTGCCAGCAGCTTAGGGGCGCTAGCGGGAGGATTTCATGCGCAGTATTTT. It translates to CASSLGALAGGFHAQYF.